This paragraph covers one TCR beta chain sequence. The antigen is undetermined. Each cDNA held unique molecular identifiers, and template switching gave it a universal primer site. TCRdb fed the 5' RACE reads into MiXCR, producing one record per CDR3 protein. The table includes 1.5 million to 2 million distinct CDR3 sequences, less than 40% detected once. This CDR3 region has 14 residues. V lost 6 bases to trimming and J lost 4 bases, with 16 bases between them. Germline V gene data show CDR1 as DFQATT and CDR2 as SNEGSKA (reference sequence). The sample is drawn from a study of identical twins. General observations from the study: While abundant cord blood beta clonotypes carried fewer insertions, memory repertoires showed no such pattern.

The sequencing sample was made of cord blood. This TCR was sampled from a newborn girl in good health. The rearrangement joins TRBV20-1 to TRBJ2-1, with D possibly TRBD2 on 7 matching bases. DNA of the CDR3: TGCAGTGCCTGGACTAGTCAGGGGTACAATGAGCAGTTCTTC. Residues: CSAWTSQGYNEQFF.